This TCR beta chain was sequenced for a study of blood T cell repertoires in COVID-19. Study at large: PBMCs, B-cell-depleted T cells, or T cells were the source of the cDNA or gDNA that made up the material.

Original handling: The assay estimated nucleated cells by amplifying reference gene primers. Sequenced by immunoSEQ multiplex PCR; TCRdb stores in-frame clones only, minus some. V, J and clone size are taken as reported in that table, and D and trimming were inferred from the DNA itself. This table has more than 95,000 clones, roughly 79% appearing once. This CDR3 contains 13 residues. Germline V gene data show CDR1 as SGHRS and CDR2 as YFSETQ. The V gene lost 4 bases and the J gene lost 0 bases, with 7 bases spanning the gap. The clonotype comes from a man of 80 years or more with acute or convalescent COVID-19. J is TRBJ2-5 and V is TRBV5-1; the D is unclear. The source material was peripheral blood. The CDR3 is CASSNRYQETQYF. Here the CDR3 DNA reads TGCGCCAGCAGCAATCGTTACCAAGAGACCCAGTACTTC. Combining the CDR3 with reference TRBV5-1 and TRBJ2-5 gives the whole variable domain KAGVTQTPRYLIKTRGQQVTLSCSPISGHRSVSWYQQTPGQGLQFLFEYFSETQRNKGNFPGRFSGRQFSNSRSEMNVSTLELGDSALYLCASSNRYQETQYFGPGTRLLVL.